The source of this TCR beta chain is a study of T-cell reconstitution after alpha-beta-depleted transplantation in children. The germline CDR1 and CDR2 sequences are MNHNS and SASEGT. V was trimmed by 2 bases and J by 5 bases, leaving 13 bases between them. The CDR3 runs to 15 residues. This clonotype appeared many times. The TCRbeta library was prepared with unique molecular identifiers. One entry per CDR3 protein, called by TCRdb with MiXCR from the PCR reads. Here the sample spans approximately 490,000 distinct CDR3 sequences, under 15% being singletons. This receptor was identified in a human donor who donated a stem cell graft to a child with combined immunodeficiency. The source material was PBMCs from the stem cell graft donor, sampled from the stem cell graft. This chain uses TRBV6-1 with TRBJ2-1, with no clear D. The CDR3 sequence: CASSETLTEHNEQFF. The CDR3 nucleotides read TGTGCCAGCAGTGAAACATTGACGGAACACAATGAGCAGTTCTTC.